The 18 T cell receptor beta chains below all came from one sample that was sequenced in a study of control samples from healthy donors and cancer patients. Using immunoSEQ multiplex PCR, the repertoire was profiled, and TCRdb retains in-frame clones only, with some absent. The table records about 180,000 clones, 85% to 95% of them present only once. The sample consisted of blood. These receptors were obtained from a man aged 25-45 years in good health.

A note on this clone: This CDR3 is also generated by other DNA sequences in the sample. The genes are TRBV6-2 or TRBV6-3 and TRBJ2-7, with D maybe TRBD1 (7 bases). Germline CDR1 and CDR2: MNHEY and SVGEGT. This CDR3 region has 15 residues. Trimming pared 0 bases from V and 2 bases from J, leaving 11 bases between. CDR3 protein: CASSYSSGGTYEQYF. The CDR3 region has the DNA TGTGCCAGCAGTTACTCGTCAGGGGGGACCTACGAGCAGTACTTC.

V is TRBV5-6 and J is TRBJ1-6, with a weak D call TRBD1 (5 bases). The CDR3 is 14 residues long. Trimming took 4 bases from V and 10 from J, leaving 15 bases between them. Germline V gives CDR1 SGHDT, CDR2 YYEEEE. In DNA, the CDR3 is TGTGCCAGCAGCAATCATCAGGGTCAGTCACCCCTCCACTTT. This codes for CASSNHQGQSPLHF.

The chain employs TRBV28 and TRBJ1-1, with D possibly being TRBD1 (5 bases). Trimming cost V 3 bases and J 6 bases, with 11 bases left between them. The CDR3 loop spans 13 amino acids. The germline V gene has CDR1 MDHEN and CDR2 SYDVKM. As DNA, the CDR3 is TGTGCCAGCAGTTTGGGGGGGGAGGCTGAAGCTTTCTTT. Translating gives CASSLGGEAEAFF.

The chain joins TRBV2 to TRBJ2-5; 8 nucleotides line up with TRBD1. The CDR3 consists of 15 residues. V gave up 0 bases and J gave up 1 base; unmatched junction bases: 1. Germline loops: CDR1 SNHLY, CDR2 FYNNEI. The CDR3 here is CASSEAGQGQETQYF. DNA of the CDR3: TGTGCCAGCAGTGAAGCTGGACAGGGCCAAGAGACCCAGTACTTC.

This clone showed up just a few times. V is TRBV3-1 (or the pseudogene TRBV3-2) and J is TRBJ2-7; D not resolved. The germline gives CDR1 LGHDT, CDR2 YNNKEL (reference sequence). V was clipped by 1 base and J by 3 bases, with 7 bases between them. The CDR3 is made up of 13 amino acids. The CDR3 DNA is TGTGCCAGCAGCCAAGTTGGAGACTACGAGCAGTACTTC. Encoded protein: CASSQVGDYEQYF.

The chain has TRBV12-5 and TRBJ2-7, with 8 nucleotides matching TRBD2. J lost 6 bases, V lost 2 bases, and 6 bases had no gene match. Per the germline V gene, CDR1 is LGHNT and CDR2 is FRNRAP. The CDR3 runs 14 residues. CDR3 loop: CASGLQGLASEQYF. The CDR3 bases are TGTGCTAGTGGTTTGCAAGGACTAGCCTCCGAGCAGTACTTC.

This clone was found once. The V gene is TRBV18, the J gene TRBJ1-3, with 7 bases fitting TRBD1. The CDR3 covers 16 residues. The J segment lost 4 bases and the V segment lost 1 base, leaving 7 bases of the junction unmatched. The germline gives CDR1 KGHSH, CDR2 LQKENI. Here the CDR3 DNA reads TGTGCCAGCTCACCACAACGACAGGGCCGCGGAAACACCATATATTTT. Protein product: CASSPQRQGRGNTIYF.

The chain recombines TRBV2 with TRBJ2-5; tentative D call: TRBD2 (6 bases). The CDR3 length is 12 residues. CDR1 is SNHLY and CDR2 is FYNNEI in the germline V gene. V lost 7 bases to trimming and J lost 3 bases, with 9 bases between them. The CDR3 loop reads CASNPGEETQYF. DNA for the CDR3: TGTGCCAGCAACCCGGGAGAAGAGACCCAGTACTTC.

The chain couples TRBV21-1 to TRBJ1-5. TRBV21-1 is a known pseudogene. The CDR3 contains 13 residues. CDR3 amino acids: CASSKAENQPQHF. Here the CDR3 DNA reads TGTGCCAGCAGCAAAGCAGAAAATCAGCCCCAGCATTTT.

J is TRBJ1-5 and V is TRBV5-1, with D perhaps TRBD1 (6 bases). The CDR3 spans 15 residues. V was trimmed by 0 bases and J by 4 bases, leaving 11 bases between them. Germline values: CDR1 SGHRS, CDR2 YFSETQ. CDR3 sequence: CASSLGDKTNQPQHF. In DNA, the CDR3 is TGCGCCAGCAGCTTGGGGGACAAGACGAATCAGCCCCAGCATTTT.

Note on this clone: The same CDR3 arises from other DNA sequences in this sample as well. The chain links TRBV7-2 to TRBJ1-1; D not certain. The CDR3 is 13 amino acids. The V end lost 5 bases, the J end lost 1 base, and 8 bases lay between the germline ends. Germline loops: CDR1 SGHTA, CDR2 FQGNSA. The CDR3, as DNA: TGTGCCAGCAGCCCACGCGGGAACACTGAAGCTTTCTTT. The encoded protein is CASSPRGNTEAFF.

The chain has TRBV29-1 and TRBJ1-1; D unresolved. The V gene's germline CDR1 is SQVTM and CDR2 ANQGSEA. Trimming shortened V by 4 bases and J by 1 base, and 1 base separated the two germline ends. The CDR3 contains 10 residues. CDR3 coding DNA: TGCAGCGTTGCGAACACTGAAGCTTTCTTT. Its protein is CSVANTEAFF.

The CDR3 DNA follows: TGTGCCTGGATCTGGACTAGCGGGAGAGTGAGGGAGACCCAGTACTTC. It encodes CAWIWTSGRVRETQYF. This sequence joins TRBV30 and TRBJ2-5, with 13 bases that match TRBD2. J was trimmed by 5 bases and V by 4 bases; bases with no gene match: 10. The CDR3 consists of 16 residues. Germline V CDR1 and CDR2: GTSNPN, SVGIG (reference sequence).

This chain joins TRBV6-5 and TRBJ2-1; 12 bases are shared with TRBD2. The trim removed 7 bases at V and 10 bases at J, leaving 11 bases unmatched. The CDR3 is 15 residues long. Looked up from germline, CDR1 is MNHEY and CDR2 is SVGAGI. The chain's CDR3 is CASKGGLAGSGEQFF. CDR3 in DNA: TGTGCCAGCAAAGGAGGACTAGCGGGAAGCGGGGAGCAGTTCTTC.

This rearrangement joins TRBV7-9 to TRBJ1-2; TRBD1 matches 10 bases. The CDR3 consists of 14 residues. Germline CDR1 reads SEHNR; CDR2 reads FQNEAQ (reference sequence). V trimming: 0 bases; J trimming: 8 bases; junction bases outside the gene matches: 3. The CDR3 bases are TGTGCCAGCAGCTTAGCAGGGACAGGGGTCGGCTACACCTTC. The encoded protein is CASSLAGTGVGYTF.

The chain is built from TRBV6-5 and TRBJ1-6; D call uncertain. The CDR3 has 10 amino acids. CDR1 and CDR2 from the germline V gene are MNHEY and SVGAGI. The V end was cut by 6 bases, the J end by 15 bases, with 9 bases between. CDR3 amino acids: CASRGLFLHF. Written as DNA, the CDR3 is TGTGCCAGCAGGGGATTGTTCCTCCACTTT.

This chain links TRBV5-1 with TRBJ2-7; D unclear. V was cut by 3 bases and J by 0 bases, with 13 bases left in between. The CDR3 consists of 15 residues. Germline CDR1 and CDR2: SGHRS and YFSETQ. The CDR3, as DNA: TGCGCCAGCAGCTCTAAGGGCGCCCACTCCTACGAGCAGTACTTC. It codes for CASSSKGAHSYEQYF.

The V call is TRBV2, the J call TRBJ2-7; D might be TRBD1 (5 bases). This CDR3 is built from 16 residues. Trimming pared 3 bases from V and 0 bases from J, leaving 15 bases between. The germline V gene encodes CDR1 SNHLY and CDR2 FYNNEI. The CDR3 reads CASSDLTGEFSYEQYF. CDR3 bases: TGTGCCAGCAGTGATCTAACAGGCGAGTTCTCCTACGAGCAGTACTTC.